This T cell receptor (beta chain) was identified during a study of blood T cells in healthy people across ages. With regard to this clonotype: Possible read error: a much larger clone is one base away.

The use of a sample-barcoded 5' primer and a J-beta primer mix characterized a second PCR of roughly 6 to 11 cycles. Each CDR3 protein is one row after TCRdb ran MiXCR on the 5' RACE reads. The sample lists fewer than 750,000 distinct CDR3 sequences, roughly half seen once, with approximately 13% in the top ten. CDR3 length: 13 amino acids. The V and J ends lost 3 bases and 7 bases, in that order; junction bases with no gene match: 4. CDR1 and CDR2 from the germline V gene are LNHDA and SQIVND (reference sequence). The rearrangement uses TRBV19 and TRBJ1-2; 8 positions match TRBD1. The sequenced sample was blood. The receptor was derived from a woman of 80 years or more in good health. The CDR3 sequence: CASSIGQGAGYTF. The CDR3 DNA reads TGTGCCAGTAGTATTGGACAGGGAGCTGGCTACACCTTC.